This T cell receptor (beta chain) is drawn from a study of Ad26.COV2.S vaccination and SARS-CoV-2 variants. Findings of the study overall: Substantial breadth in spike-specific CD8+ and CD4+ T cell responses was reportedly seen after vaccination.

A remark on this clone: The target antigen is unknown.

Germline V CDR1 and CDR2: SNHLY, FYNNEI. V was trimmed by 2 bases and J by 4 bases, leaving 9 bases between them. CDR3 length equals 14 residues. Treatment: around 19 received Ad26.COV2.S at low or high dose, single or two shots; several received placebo; per-sample allocation not given. Day 63 after the first injection of vaccine or placebo was the sampling time. Some clones are missing from TCRdb's copy, which holds only in-frame ones; the method was immunoSEQ multiplex PCR. Among approximately 400,000 clones listed, roughly 80% were seen once. The material was peripheral blood, obtained in a trial of Ad26.COV2.S vaccine versus placebo. The sequence was obtained from a person aged 18-60 years who received the Ad26.COV2.S COVID-19 vaccine or a placebo. This chain connects TRBV2 to TRBJ1-3; D ambiguous. CDR3 protein: CASSEWLGGNTIYF. As DNA, the CDR3 is TGTGCCAGCAGTGAATGGCTTGGGGGAAACACCATATATTTT.